Below, one TCR beta chain is given with its context. Its target is unknown. This entry belongs to a study of CD8+ T cells in alopecia areata. Study context: Tofacitinib administration to treated patients was oral, at 5 to 10 mg twice daily. Study-level points and caveats: Tofacitinib significantly brought down scalp clonality and expanded CD8+ clones among top 100. An increase in clonality over normal scalp was evident in lesional scalp, especially alopecia totalis/universalis.

The treatment denotes: oral pan-JAK inhibitor, 5-10 mg twice daily. Peripheral blood and lesional scalp punch biopsies came from alopecia areata patients. cDNA serving as the sequencing template came from extracted, reverse transcribed RNA. Profiling relied on immunoSEQ multiplex PCR, and the TCRdb table lists in-frame clones only, not all of them. The data contain over 250,000 clones, 60% of them seen just once; the ten biggest clones take up around 0.84%. Germline-derived CDR1 and CDR2 are GTSNPN and SVGIG (reference sequence). The germline V and J ends were trimmed by 3 bases and 5 bases, with 13 bases remaining between them. CDR3 length: 13 amino acids.

The sequence derives from a human donor with alopecia areata. V gene TRBV30 combines with J gene TRBJ1-2; perhaps TRBD1 as D (5 bases). Here the sequenced sample was CD4+ T cells sorted from blood, taken at week 52, from a patient treated with tofacitinib. This chain's CDR3 is CAWRESGAYGYTF. In DNA, the CDR3 is TGTGCCTGGAGGGAGTCCGGGGCTTATGGCTACACCTTC.